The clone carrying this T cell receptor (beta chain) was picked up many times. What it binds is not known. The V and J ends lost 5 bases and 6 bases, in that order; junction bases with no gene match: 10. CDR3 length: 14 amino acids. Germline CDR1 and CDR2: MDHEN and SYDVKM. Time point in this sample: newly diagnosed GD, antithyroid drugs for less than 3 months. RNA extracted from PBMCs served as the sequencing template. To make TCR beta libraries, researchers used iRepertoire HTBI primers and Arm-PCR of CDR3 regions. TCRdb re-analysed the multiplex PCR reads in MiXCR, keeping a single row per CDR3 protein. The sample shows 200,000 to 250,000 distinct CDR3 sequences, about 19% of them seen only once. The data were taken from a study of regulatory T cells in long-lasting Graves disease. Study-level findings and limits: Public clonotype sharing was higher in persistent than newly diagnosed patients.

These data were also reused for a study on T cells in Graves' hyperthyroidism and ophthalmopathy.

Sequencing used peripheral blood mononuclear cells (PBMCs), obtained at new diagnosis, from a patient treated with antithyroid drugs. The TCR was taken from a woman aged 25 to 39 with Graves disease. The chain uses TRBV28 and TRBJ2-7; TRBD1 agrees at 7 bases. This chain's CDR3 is CASSRTPTGFEQYF. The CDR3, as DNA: TGTGCCAGCAGTAGGACCCCGACAGGGTTCGAGCAGTACTTC.